Listed below are T cell receptor beta chains from one sample, sequenced in a study of OX40 agonist ivuxolimab in advanced cancers. Some clones are missing from TCRdb's copy, which holds only in-frame ones; the method was immunoSEQ multiplex PCR. The table has approximately 70,000 clones, 80% to 85% seen once. The material sequenced was CD4+ or CD8+ T cells sorted from blood, taken in a trial of the OX40 agonist ivuxolimab. All receptors derive from an adult with an advanced solid tumor such as melanoma, head and neck, liver or kidney cancer. Both conserved end residues are part of each CDR3. Each record gives: D gene, V gene, clone size, J gene, CDR3 protein, CDR3 DNA. D genes are given only for firm matches. The size field is filled for only some rows; it gives once, few, many or a size class.

>-|TRBV6-5|-|TRBJ2-1
CASSSSQGIWNEQFF
TGTGCCAGCAGTTCCTCTCAGGGTATTTGGAATGAGCAGTTCTTC
>-|TRBV13|-|TRBJ2-2
CASSLIANRVSGELFF
TGTGCCAGCAGCTTAATTGCTAACAGGGTATCCGGGGAGCTGTTTTTT
>TRBD1|TRBV2|-|TRBJ2-5
CASRRDRAQYF
TGTGCCAGCAGGCGAGACAGGGCCCAGTACTTC
>-|TRBV2|-|TRBJ2-7
CASSVEASYEQYF
TGTGCCAGCAGTGTGGAGGCCTCCTACGAGCAGTACTTC
>-|TRBV5-1|-|TRBJ1-6
CASSSGLDSPHGSLHF
TGCGCCAGCAGCTCCGGCTTGGACAGTCCCCACGGGTCCCTCCACTTT
>-|TRBV28|few|TRBJ1-2
CATTPQGKTGDGYTF
TGTGCCACCACCCCGCAGGGGAAGACGGGAGATGGCTACACCTTC
>TRBD2|TRBV5-1|-|TRBJ2-5
CASSLVSGGQETQYF
TGCGCCAGCAGCTTAGTCTCGGGGGGGCAAGAGACCCAGTACTTC
>TRBD1|TRBV28|-|TRBJ2-3
CASSSGTGYTDTQYF
TGTGCCAGCAGTTCCGGGACAGGATACACAGATACGCAGTATTTT
>-|TRBV10-1|-|TRBJ2-5
CASGTEETQYF
TGCGCCAGCGGGACCGAAGAGACCCAGTACTTC
>TRBD1|TRBV29-1|once|TRBJ2-2
CSARQGISTGELFF
TGCAGCGCTCGACAGGGGATCAGCACCGGGGAGCTGTTTTTT
>-|TRBV5-4|-|TRBJ2-3
CASSPDGFGDTQYF
TGTGCCAGCAGCCCGGACGGGTTTGGGGATACGCAGTATTTT
>TRBD2|TRBV7-8|few|TRBJ2-7
CASSRDRVGLAGGPYEQYF
TGTGCCAGCAGCCGAGACAGGGTTGGACTAGCGGGAGGGCCTTACGAGCAGTACTTC
>-|TRBV6-5|-|TRBJ2-7
CASSYTGQGGREQYF
TGTGCCAGCAGTTACACCGGACAGGGAGGGCGCGAGCAGTACTTC
>-|TRBV6-5|-|TRBJ2-7
CASSPDRRTYEQYF
TGTGCCAGCAGTCCGGACCGACGTACCTACGAGCAGTACTTC
>-|TRBV9|-|TRBJ2-3
CASSNRAVSTDTQYF
TGTGCCAGCAGCAACAGGGCCGTCAGCACAGATACGCAGTATTTT
>TRBD1|TRBV7-9|-|TRBJ1-4
CASSSPRGLNEKLFF
TGTGCCAGCAGCTCCCCCAGGGGGCTAAATGAAAAACTGTTTTTT
>TRBD1|TRBV4-1|-|TRBJ1-2
CASSQRDRGVQYGYTF
TGCGCCAGCAGCCAACGGGACAGGGGCGTTCAATATGGCTACACCTTC
>TRBD1|TRBV19|-|TRBJ2-7
CASRRGQDYEQYF
TGTGCCAGTAGAAGGGGACAGGACTACGAGCAGTACTTC
>TRBD1|TRBV11-3|few|TRBJ2-1
CASSLGGGRDNEQFF
TGTGCCAGCAGCTTAGGAGGGGGCCGGGACAATGAGCAGTTCTTC
>TRBD1|TRBV9|-|TRBJ2-3
CASSARGQGPDTQYF
TGTGCCAGCAGCGCTAGGGGACAGGGACCAGATACGCAGTATTTT
>TRBD1|TRBV7-9|-|TRBJ1-5
CASSLGLGDRPLNQPQHF
TGTGCCAGCAGCTTAGGCCTAGGGGACAGGCCTTTAAATCAGCCCCAGCATTTT
>TRBD2|TRBV15|-|TRBJ2-1
CATSRAGRLAGGNEQFF
TGTGCCACCAGCAGAGCGGGGCGACTAGCGGGGGGGAATGAGCAGTTCTTC
>-|TRBV7-9|-|TRBJ1-1
CASSIRQLEAFF
TGTGCCAGCAGCATCAGACAGCTTGAAGCTTTCTTT
>TRBD1|TRBV19|-|TRBJ1-2
CASQGQGIGGYTF
TGTGCCAGTCAGGGACAGGGAATAGGTGGCTACACCTTC
>-|TRBV15|-|TRBJ2-5
CATSYGGRISEETQYF
TGTGCCACCAGCTATGGGGGCAGGATATCCGAAGAGACCCAGTACTTC
>-|TRBV5-6|-|TRBJ2-1
CASSLDRIYNEQFF
TGTGCCAGCAGCTTGGATCGGATTTACAATGAGCAGTTCTTC
>-|TRBV29-1|-|TRBJ1-3
CSVSQGGRNTIYF
TGCAGCGTTTCACAGGGTGGGAGAAACACCATATATTTT
>TRBD1|TRBV10-2|-|TRBJ2-1
CASSETVQDRSFLNEQFF
TGCGCCAGCAGTGAGACCGTCCAGGACAGGTCGTTTTTGAATGAGCAGTTCTTC
>-|TRBV5-1|few|TRBJ1-3
CASSLALGEGHSGNTIYF
TGCGCCAGCAGCTTGGCCCTAGGGGAGGGCCACTCTGGAAACACCATATATTTT
>TRBD2|TRBV7-7|-|TRBJ2-3
CASSFYLAGGTDTQYF
TGTGCCAGCAGCTTCTACCTAGCGGGAGGGACAGATACGCAGTATTTT
>-|TRBV7-9|-|TRBJ2-3
CASSPGSRHDTQYF
TGTGCCAGCAGCCCAGGGTCCCGCCACGATACGCAGTATTTT
>-|TRBV6-6|-|TRBJ1-3
CASSSPPGGEGNTIYF
TGTGCCAGCAGTTCACCTCCGGGGGGGGAAGGAAACACCATATATTTT
>TRBD2|TRBV28|-|TRBJ2-7
CASSLSSSGGYEQYF
TGTGCCAGCAGTTTATCCTCTTCGGGAGGCTACGAGCAGTACTTC
>-|TRBV10-3|-|TRBJ2-2
CAISERGGGGQTGELFF
TGTGCCATCAGTGAACGTGGAGGGGGAGGTCAGACCGGGGAGCTGTTTTTT
>-|TRBV10-1|-|TRBJ1-1
CASSRGSAEAFF
TGCGCCAGCAGTAGGGGCTCCGCTGAAGCTTTCTTT
>TRBD1|TRBV5-1|-|TRBJ1-1
CASSFTGGKTEAFF
TGCGCCAGCAGCTTTACAGGGGGGAAGACTGAAGCTTTCTTT